This T cell receptor beta chain was sequenced for a study of blood T cell repertoires in COVID-19. Study at large: PBMCs, B-cell-depleted T cells, or T cells were the source of the cDNA or gDNA that made up the material.

Here immunoSEQ multiplex PCR was the method, and the copy in TCRdb shows in-frame clones only, minus some. The sample contains 200,000 to 250,000 clones, approximately 90% of which appear only once. With 6 bases clipped from V and 2 bases from J, the junction kept 5 bases outside the gene matches. Germline V gene data show CDR1 as ENHRY and CDR2 as SYGVKD. The CDR3 runs 14 residues. The source is a woman aged 50 to 60 with COVID-19, enrolled during active disease. Material: peripheral blood. The rearrangement links TRBV10-3 to TRBJ2-3, with 7 bases identical to TRBD1. This CDR3 is CAISSGTDTDTQYF. The CDR3 DNA follows: TGTGCCATCAGCTCCGGGACAGACACAGATACGCAGTATTTT.